Presented here are 27 T cell receptor beta chains from one specimen sequenced in a study of T cell repertoires in cytomegalovirus infection. TCRdb independently ran MiXCR on the reads; one entry per CDR3 protein. The sample carries some 150,000 distinct CDR3 sequences, 23% recorded once. The sample taken for sequencing was PBMCs. The receptors were gathered from a human donor in good health (CMV status not recorded). Some clones in this sample may be carry-over from other donors' samples.

This clonotype came up a few times. This chain joins TRBV28 and TRBJ2-7, with TRBD1 identical over 7 bases. Germline V CDR1 and CDR2: MDHEN, SYDVKM. The CDR3 covers 15 residues. V lost 6 bases to trimming and J lost 4 bases; unmatched junction nucleotides: 12. CDR3 sequence reads: CASSTGTEVRYEQYF. The CDR3 DNA sequence: TGTGCCAGCAGCACCGGGACAGAGGTGAGGTACGAGCAGTACTTC.

The chain combines TRBV12-3 or TRBV12-4 with TRBJ1-1; D gene unclear. This CDR3 region has 12 residues. V gave up 8 bases and J gave up 1 base, with 8 bases separating them. The CDR3 spells CASGRTNTEAFF. The CDR3 nucleotides are TGTGCCAGCGGGCGGACGAACACTGAAGCTTTCTTT.

CDR3 loop: CASSLGDSGLEPQHF. The CDR3, as DNA: TGTGCCAGCAGCTTGGGGGACAGTGGGCTCGAGCCCCAGCATTTT. The genes are TRBV7-8 and TRBJ1-5; 7 positions match TRBD1. The junction had 10 bases not matched to a gene; V was cut back by 3 bases and J by 8 bases. The length of the CDR3 is 15 residues. Per the germline V gene, CDR1 is SGHVS and CDR2 is FQNEAQ.

J is TRBJ2-6 and V is TRBV11-2; D remains unclear. This CDR3 comprises 17 residues. Trimming left V 2 bases short and J 0 bases short, with 11 bases between. Germline CDR1 reads SGHAT; CDR2 reads FQNNGV. CDR3 sequence: CASSLTAYPSGANVLTF. The CDR3 DNA is TGTGCCAGCAGCTTAACGGCGTACCCCTCTGGGGCCAACGTCCTGACTTTC.

V and J are TRBV24-1 and TRBJ2-3, with D perhaps assigned TRBD1 or TRBD2 (5 bases each). The germline V gene encodes CDR1 KGHDR and CDR2 SFDVKD. The CDR3 is 15 residues long. V lost 1 base and J lost 4, with 11 bases in between. CDR3 residues: CATSDLGTPADTQYF. In nucleotides, the CDR3 is TGTGCCACCAGTGATTTAGGGACCCCAGCAGATACGCAGTATTTT.

This clonotype has more than one count but fewer than ten. J is TRBJ2-3 and V is TRBV28, with TRBD2 identical over 12 bases. J was trimmed by 7 bases and V by 5 bases; bases with no gene match: 19. The germline CDR1 and CDR2 sequences are MDHEN and SYDVKM. This CDR3 is 19 amino acids long. CDR3 protein: CASSTHRLTSGGVGYTQYF. The CDR3 coding sequence is TGTGCCAGCAGTACCCATAGGCTGACTAGCGGGGGTGTGGGATATACGCAGTATTTT.

This clonotype has only one observation. The rearrangement joins TRBV28 to TRBJ2-7, with 12 bases that match TRBD2. This CDR3 is 15 amino acids long. Germline-derived CDR1 and CDR2 are MDHEN and SYDVKM. With 5 bases clipped from V and 4 bases from J, the junction kept 6 bases outside the gene matches. CDR3 DNA: TGTGCCAGCAGTCCCCCGACTAGCGGGAGTTACGAGCAGTACTTC. Protein sequence: CASSPPTSGSYEQYF.

Comment on this clonotype: One junction end does not reproduce the germline sequence, and a read error may be involved. The rearrangement joins TRBV7-7 to TRBJ2-3; 11 bases agree with TRBD2. This CDR3 has 17 amino acids. Germline V CDR1 and CDR2: SSHAT, FNYEAQ (reference sequence). The DNA of the CDR3 is TGTGCTAGCAGCTACGAATTTGGACTAGCGGGTTTAGATACGCAGTATTTT. Protein product: CASSYEFGLAGLDTQYF.

This rearrangement joins TRBV10-3 to TRBJ2-3, with 12 bases that match TRBD2. The CDR3 has 15 amino acids. V lost 3 bases, J lost 6 bases, and 4 bases stayed unmatched. Germline V gene sequence: CDR1 ENHRY, CDR2 SYGVKD. The CDR3 coding sequence is TGTGCCATCAGTGACCCTGGGACTAGCGGGGATACGCAGTATTTT. Its translation is CAISDPGTSGDTQYF.

Notes on this clonotype: A much larger clone is a single base away; this may be a read error. The V gene is TRBV20-1, the J gene TRBJ1-5; perhaps TRBD1 as D (5 bases). The V end lost 4 bases, the J end lost 2 bases, and 15 bases lay between the germline ends. In germline, CDR1 is DFQATT, CDR2 SNEGSKA (reference sequence). The CDR3 sequence is 15 residues long. CDR3 loop: CSANKQGRCNQPQHF. CDR3 bases: TGCAGTGCTAATAAGCAGGGTAGATGCAATCAGCCCCAGCATTTT.

There are a few counts of this clonotype. The chain links TRBV27 to TRBJ2-3; TRBD2 might be the D (5 bases). This CDR3 is 16 amino acids long. Trimming pared 6 bases from V and 1 base from J, leaving 17 bases between. The V gene's germline CDR1 is MNHEY and CDR2 SMNVEV (reference sequence). This CDR3 reads CASSRQSGWGTDTQYF. The CDR3 DNA sequence: TGTGCCAGCAGCCGCCAAAGCGGATGGGGCACAGATACGCAGTATTTT.

The V and J genes are TRBV3-1 and TRBJ1-1; weak D call: TRBD1 (6 bases). The V and J ends lost 0 bases and 4 bases respectively, with 15 bases between them. Germline V gene lookup returns CDR1 LGHDT and CDR2 YNNKEL (reference sequence). The CDR3 sequence is 16 residues long. The CDR3 loop reads CASSQENQGQGTEAFF. In DNA, the CDR3 is TGTGCCAGCAGCCAAGAGAATCAGGGGCAGGGCACTGAAGCTTTCTTT.

This rearrangement joins TRBV5-1 to TRBJ2-7, with TRBD2 matching 7 bases. The CDR3 spans 16 residues. Germline loops: CDR1 SGHRS, CDR2 YFSETQ. Unmatched junction bases numbered 10, after V lost 4 bases and J lost 0 bases. CDR3 DNA sequence: TGCGCCAGCAGCCCGGGAGGAGGGATGACCTCCTACGAGCAGTACTTC. Translating gives CASSPGGGMTSYEQYF.

This clonotype was seen many times. The chain joins TRBV28 to TRBJ1-5, with D hard to call. The CDR3 spans 12 residues. In germline, CDR1 is MDHEN, CDR2 SYDVKM. The ends were cut back, 6 bases at V and 7 bases at J, with 10 bases in the middle. The CDR3 DNA sequence: TGTGCCAGCAGCTTACTCGGCCAGCCCCAGCATTTT. This translates into CASSLLGQPQHF.

This clonotype was seen a few times. The chain combines TRBV28 with TRBJ1-1, with 8 bases matching TRBD1. Germline loops: CDR1 MDHEN, CDR2 SYDVKM. Germline trimming cut 5 bases from V and 1 base from J; bases unmatched to any gene: 6. CDR3 length: 15 amino acids. CDR3 residues: CASSKTGGENTEAFF. The CDR3 DNA reads TGTGCCAGCAGTAAAACAGGGGGTGAGAACACTGAAGCTTTCTTT.

This clonotype has more than one count but fewer than ten. The rearrangement uses TRBV7-8 and TRBJ2-3; 8 nucleotides agree with TRBD2. J gave up 0 bases and V 7 bases, and 9 bases lay outside the gene matches. The CDR3 is 16 amino acids. Germline-derived CDR1 and CDR2 are SGHVS and FQNEAQ. This chain's CDR3 is CASTRRAGGSTDTQYF. CDR3 bases: TGTGCCAGCACCCGTCGGGCGGGAGGTAGCACAGATACGCAGTATTTT.

Of note for this clonotype: One end of the junction fails to match germline, which may point to a read error. The rearrangement links TRBV7-2 to TRBJ1-1, with TRBD1 identical over 10 bases. Germline-derived CDR1 and CDR2 are SGHTA and FQGNSA. The CDR3 contains 16 residues. CDR3 DNA: TGTGCAAGCATCCGGGACAGGGGAAGGATTGGAACTGAAGCTTTCTTT. Its translation: CASIRDRGRIGTEAFF.

This clonotype turned up a few times. The chain joins TRBV28 to TRBJ2-5, with D maybe TRBD2 (5 bases). The V end was cut by 6 bases, the J end by 5 bases, with 19 bases between. From germline, CDR1 is MDHEN and CDR2 SYDVKM. This CDR3 region has 15 residues. In DNA, the CDR3 is TGTGCCAGCAGCCGGGGTAGGGCAGGTGGGGAGACCCAGTACTTC. Encoded protein: CASSRGRAGGETQYF.

This clonotype was seen repeatedly, ten times or more. The V and J genes are TRBV7-2 and TRBJ2-7, with unresolved D. The CDR3 loop spans 13 amino acids. Between the trimmed V and J ends, which lost 1 base and 5 bases, there was a span of 9 bases. Germline V gene sequence: CDR1 SGHTA, CDR2 FQGNSA. The CDR3 loop is CASSLEGLDEQYF. The DNA for the CDR3 is TGTGCCAGCAGCTTAGAGGGCCTTGACGAGCAGTACTTC. Together with reference TRBV7-2 and TRBJ2-7, the CDR3 gives the full variable domain: GAGVSQSPSNKVTEKGKDVELRCDPISGHTALYWYRQSLGQGLEFLIYFQGNSAPDKSGLPSDRFSAERTGGSVSTLTIQRTQQEDSAVYLCASSLEGLDEQYFGPGTRLTVT.

The table lists this clonotype with many counts. One end of the junction fails to match germline, which may point to a read error. The chain combines TRBV7-2 with TRBJ1-1; the D gene is possibly TRBD1 (5 bases). This CDR3 spans 10 amino acids. Germline CDR1 reads SGHTA; CDR2 reads FQGNSA. CDR3 bases: TGTGCCAGCAGTGGACAAGCCTCCATCTTT. It is translated as CASSGQASIF.

In its sample, this clonotype was seen many times. The chain carries TRBV11-2 and TRBJ2-7, with D tentatively TRBD2 (7 bases). V was shortened by 0 bases and J by 0 bases, with 9 bases between the two germline ends. Germline loops: CDR1 SGHAT, CDR2 FQNNGV. The CDR3 length is 15 residues. CDR3 region: CASSLEAGASYEQYF. The CDR3 bases are TGTGCCAGCAGCTTAGAGGCGGGGGCCTCCTACGAGCAGTACTTC.

The CDR3 loop is CASSYGGSGREFF. The CDR3 DNA reads TGTGCCAGCAGCTATGGTGGTAGTGGGAGGGAGTTCTTC. V is TRBV6-5 and J is TRBJ2-1; 7 bases agree with TRBD2. CDR1 is MNHEY, CDR2 SVGAGI, per germline. The J segment lost 14 bases and the V segment lost 6 bases, leaving 13 bases of the junction unmatched. CDR3 length: 13 residues.

The genes are TRBV6-5 and TRBJ2-1; the D is unclear. V dropped 2 bases and J dropped 0 bases, with 11 bases sitting between them. CDR1 and CDR2 from the germline V gene are MNHEY and SVGAGI. CDR3 length: 16 amino acids. CDR3 sequence: CASSYDESSSYNEQFF. The DNA of the CDR3 is TGTGCCAGCAGTTACGATGAGTCGAGCTCCTACAATGAGCAGTTCTTC.

This clonotype was picked up many times. V gene TRBV11-2 combines with J gene TRBJ2-3; 8 bases match TRBD2. The ends lost 0 bases at V and 6 bases at J; junction bases unmatched: 11. From germline, CDR1 is SGHAT and CDR2 FQNNGV. The CDR3 contains 17 residues. The CDR3 region has the DNA TGTGCCAGCAGCTTAGACCGTAGAGCGGGGGCCGGGGATACGCAGTATTTT. Protein sequence: CASSLDRRAGAGDTQYF.

This clonotype was counted once. This may come from a read error, since a much larger clone is one base off. The chain combines TRBV4-2 with TRBJ1-3; D remains ambiguous. CDR3 length: 18 amino acids. V lost 1 base, J lost 0 bases, and 16 bases lay in between. Germline values: CDR1 LGHNA, CDR2 YNFKEQ. The CDR3 bases are TGTGCCAGCAGCCAAGCACGAGCGGTTGATAGCTCTGGAAACACCATATATTTT. This gives the protein CASSQARAVDSSGNTIYF.

This clonotype was counted ten times or more. V usage is TRBV28 and J usage is TRBJ2-1, with D possibly TRBD2 on 6 matching bases. V shed 2 bases and J shed 8 bases, with 16 bases lying between them. This CDR3 is built from 15 residues. Germline assignment: CDR1 MDHEN and CDR2 SYDVKM. CDR3 sequence (DNA): TGTGCCAGCAGTTTAGGTCGGGGGAAAATACATGAGCAGTTCTTC. This codes for CASSLGRGKIHEQFF.

This chain links TRBV29-1 with TRBJ1-4, with a weak D call TRBD1 (5 bases). In germline, CDR1 is SQVTM, CDR2 ANQGSEA. The CDR3 spans 15 residues. V gave up 4 bases and J gave up 1 base, with 13 bases separating them. CDR3 bases: TGCAGCGTTGGCGGAGGGGTACAAACTAATGAAAAACTGTTTTTT. Translated, it gives CSVGGGVQTNEKLFF.